This TCR beta chain is from a study of cytomegalovirus exposure and HLA in healthy donors. This CDR3 has 14 residues. Germline V gives CDR1 MNHNS, CDR2 SASEGT. V was clipped by 2 bases and J by 7 bases; unmatched bases: 5. Primers for the PCR totalled 60 Vbeta and 13 Jbeta. Produced via immunoSEQ multiplex PCR; TCRdb's table is partial and in-frame only. The table has around 200,000 clones, 84% seen once. The source is a woman aged 45-60 years in good health and CMV-seropositive. The specimen sequenced was PBMCs. The chain recombines TRBV6-1 with TRBJ1-2; 9 nucleotides align to TRBD1. The CDR3 nucleotides read TGTGCCAGCAGTGAACAGGGGACAGGGTTTGGCTACACCTTC. Its protein is CASSEQGTGFGYTF.